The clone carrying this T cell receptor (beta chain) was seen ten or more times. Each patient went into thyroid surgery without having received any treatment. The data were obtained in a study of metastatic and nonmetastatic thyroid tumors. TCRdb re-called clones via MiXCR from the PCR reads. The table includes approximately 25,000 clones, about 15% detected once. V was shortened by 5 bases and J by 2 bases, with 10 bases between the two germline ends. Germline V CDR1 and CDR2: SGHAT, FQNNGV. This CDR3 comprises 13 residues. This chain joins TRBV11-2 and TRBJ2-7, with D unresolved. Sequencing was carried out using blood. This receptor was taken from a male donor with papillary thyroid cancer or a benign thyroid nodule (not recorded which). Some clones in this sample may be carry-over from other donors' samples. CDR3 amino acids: CASSNTQTYEQYF. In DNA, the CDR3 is TGTGCCAGCAGCAATACACAAACCTACGAGCAGTACTTC.